This T cell receptor (beta chain) was observed in a study of stem cell transplantation in POMP-related autoinflammatory disease. Study-wide background: Before transplant, CD4+ T cells skewed naive and CD8+ proportions were low. Overall study findings and caveats: In patients with PRAID, every analyzed T-cell subset tended to show lower diversity and higher clonality.

The V end lost 2 bases, the J end lost 5 bases, and 12 bases lay between the germline ends. The CDR3 sequence is 13 residues long. Germline lookup yields CDR1 GTSNPN and CDR2 SVGIG (reference sequence). Points on this clone: As yet, its antigen is unknown.

TCRdb's copy holds only in-frame clones and misses some; the assay was immunoSEQ multiplex PCR. The table includes roughly 28,000 clones, 75% to 85% detected once. This clonotype originated in a human donor with POMP-related autoinflammation and immune dysregulation (PRAID). The sequences come from CD4+ T cells from PBMCs, collected before stem cell transplantation. The chain links TRBV30 to TRBJ1-2, with D perhaps TRBD1 (5 bases). CDR3 coding DNA: TGTGCCTGGAGTAAGACAGCCCCTTATGGCTACACCTTC. Translation gives CAWSKTAPYGYTF.